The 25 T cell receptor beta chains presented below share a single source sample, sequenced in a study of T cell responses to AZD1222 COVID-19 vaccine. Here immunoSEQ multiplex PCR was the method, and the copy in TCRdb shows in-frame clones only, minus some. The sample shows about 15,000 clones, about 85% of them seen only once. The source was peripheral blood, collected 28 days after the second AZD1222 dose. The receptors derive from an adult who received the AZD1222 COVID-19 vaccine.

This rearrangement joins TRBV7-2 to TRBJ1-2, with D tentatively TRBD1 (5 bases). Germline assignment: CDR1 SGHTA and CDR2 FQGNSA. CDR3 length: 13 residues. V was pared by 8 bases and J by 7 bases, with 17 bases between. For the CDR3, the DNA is TGTGCCAGCTCCCGGGAGGGGAATTTTGGCTACACCTTC. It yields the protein CASSREGNFGYTF.

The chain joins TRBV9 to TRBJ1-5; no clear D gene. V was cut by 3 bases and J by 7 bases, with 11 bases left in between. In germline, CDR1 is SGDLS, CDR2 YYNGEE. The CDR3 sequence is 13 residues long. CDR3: CASSGAGIQPQHF. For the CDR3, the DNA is TGTGCCAGCAGCGGTGCGGGGATCCAGCCCCAGCATTTT.

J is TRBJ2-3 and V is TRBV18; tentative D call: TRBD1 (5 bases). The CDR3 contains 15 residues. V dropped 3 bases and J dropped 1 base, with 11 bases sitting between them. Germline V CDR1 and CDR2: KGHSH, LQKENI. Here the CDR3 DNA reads TGTGCCAGCTCACCTCTAATGGGGCGCACAGATACGCAGTATTTT. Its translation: CASSPLMGRTDTQYF.

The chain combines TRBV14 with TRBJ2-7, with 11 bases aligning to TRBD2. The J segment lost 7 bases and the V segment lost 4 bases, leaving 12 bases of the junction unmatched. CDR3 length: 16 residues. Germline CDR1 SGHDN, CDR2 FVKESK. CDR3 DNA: TGTGCCAGCAGCCGGGTTAGCGGGGGGGCCGGAGGAGAGCAGTACTTC. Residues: CASSRVSGGAGGEQYF. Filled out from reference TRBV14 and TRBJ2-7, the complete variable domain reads EAGVTQFPSHSVIEKGQTVTLRCDPISGHDNLYWYRRVMGKEIKFLLHFVKESKQDESGMPNNRFLAERTGGTYSTLKVQPAELEDSGVYFCASSRVSGGAGGEQYFGPGTRLTVT.

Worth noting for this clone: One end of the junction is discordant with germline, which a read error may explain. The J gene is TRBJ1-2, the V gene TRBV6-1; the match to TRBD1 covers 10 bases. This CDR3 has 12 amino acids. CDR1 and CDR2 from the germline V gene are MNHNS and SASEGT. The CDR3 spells CASSEARDRGVF. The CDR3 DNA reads TGTGCCAGCAGTGAAGCAAGGGACAGGGGTGTCTTC.

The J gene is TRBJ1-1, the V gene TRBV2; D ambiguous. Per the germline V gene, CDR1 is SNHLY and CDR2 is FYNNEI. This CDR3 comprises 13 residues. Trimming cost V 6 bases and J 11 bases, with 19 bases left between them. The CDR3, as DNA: TGTGCCAGCAGCGATACCGTCGCGTCTCGGGCTTTCTTT. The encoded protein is CASSDTVASRAFF.

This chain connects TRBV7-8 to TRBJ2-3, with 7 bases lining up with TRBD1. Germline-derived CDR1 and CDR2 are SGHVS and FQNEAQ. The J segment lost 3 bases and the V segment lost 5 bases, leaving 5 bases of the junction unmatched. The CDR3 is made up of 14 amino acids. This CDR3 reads CASSTRQGTDTQYF. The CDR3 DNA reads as TGTGCCAGCAGCACCCGACAGGGTACAGATACGCAGTATTTT.

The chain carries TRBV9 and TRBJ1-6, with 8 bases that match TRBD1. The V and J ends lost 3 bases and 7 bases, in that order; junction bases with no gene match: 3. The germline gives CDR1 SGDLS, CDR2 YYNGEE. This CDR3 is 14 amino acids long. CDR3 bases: TGTGCCAGCAGCGCGGGACAGGCGAATTCACCCCTCCACTTT. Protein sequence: CASSAGQANSPLHF.

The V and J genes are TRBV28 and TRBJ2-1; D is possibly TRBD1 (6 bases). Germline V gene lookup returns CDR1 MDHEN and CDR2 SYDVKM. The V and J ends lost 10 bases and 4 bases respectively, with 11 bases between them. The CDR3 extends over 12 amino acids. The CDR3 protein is CATGTNYNEQFF. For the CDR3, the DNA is TGTGCCACAGGGACAAATTACAATGAGCAGTTCTTC.

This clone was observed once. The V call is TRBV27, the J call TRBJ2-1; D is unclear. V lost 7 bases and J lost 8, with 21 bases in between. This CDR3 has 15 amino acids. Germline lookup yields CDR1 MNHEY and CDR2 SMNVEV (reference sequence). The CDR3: CASNPIPRGGYEQFF. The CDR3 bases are TGTGCCAGCAACCCTATTCCTCGAGGTGGATATGAGCAGTTCTTC.

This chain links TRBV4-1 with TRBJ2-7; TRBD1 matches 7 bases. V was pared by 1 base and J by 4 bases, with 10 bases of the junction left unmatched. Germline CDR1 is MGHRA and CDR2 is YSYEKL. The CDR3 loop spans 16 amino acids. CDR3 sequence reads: CASSQVVRGREYEQYF. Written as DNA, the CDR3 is TGCGCCAGCAGCCAAGTCGTGAGGGGGCGAGAGTACGAGCAGTACTTC.

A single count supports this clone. CDR3 in DNA: TGTGCCAGCAGCCCCCCCTGGGGGGGAGATGGCTACACCTTC. Its translation: CASSPPWGGDGYTF. The V call is TRBV7-9, the J call TRBJ1-2; TRBD1 is a possible D gene (5 bases). The CDR3 has 14 residues. V was shortened by 5 bases and J by 6 bases, with 16 bases between the two germline ends. Per germline, CDR1 SEHNR and CDR2 FQNEAQ (reference sequence).

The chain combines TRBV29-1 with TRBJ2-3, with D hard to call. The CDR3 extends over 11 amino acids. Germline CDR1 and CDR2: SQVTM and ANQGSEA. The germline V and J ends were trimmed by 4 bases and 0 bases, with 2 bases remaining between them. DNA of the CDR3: TGCAGCGTTGGGAGCACAGATACGCAGTATTTT. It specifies CSVGSTDTQYF.

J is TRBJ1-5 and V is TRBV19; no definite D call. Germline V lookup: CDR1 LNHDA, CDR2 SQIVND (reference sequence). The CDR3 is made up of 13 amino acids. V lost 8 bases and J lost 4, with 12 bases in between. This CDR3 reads CASRGYRNQPQHF. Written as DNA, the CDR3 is TGTGCCAGTCGCGGGTATAGGAATCAGCCCCAGCATTTT.

The chain's CDR3 is CASSPHVGPNEKLFF. Written as DNA, the CDR3 is TGTGCCAGCTCCCCCCATGTGGGGCCTAATGAAAAACTGTTTTTT. This rearrangement joins TRBV18 to TRBJ1-4; maybe TRBD1 (5 bases). CDR3 length: 15 residues. Germline loops: CDR1 KGHSH, CDR2 LQKENI. Trimming removed 6 bases at V and 3 bases at J, with 14 bases between.

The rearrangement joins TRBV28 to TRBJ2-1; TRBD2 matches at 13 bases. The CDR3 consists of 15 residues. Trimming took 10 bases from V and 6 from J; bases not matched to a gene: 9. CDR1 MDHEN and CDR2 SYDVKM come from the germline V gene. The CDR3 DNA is TGTGCCACGAGGACTAGCGGGAGACGGGGCAATGAGCAGTTCTTC. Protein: CATRTSGRRGNEQFF.

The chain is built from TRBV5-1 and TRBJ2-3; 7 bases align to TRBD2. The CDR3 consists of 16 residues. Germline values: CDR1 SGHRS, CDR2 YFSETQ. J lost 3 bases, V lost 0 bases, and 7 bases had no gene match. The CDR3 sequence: CASSLDAGEGTDTQYF. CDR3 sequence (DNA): TGCGCCAGCAGCTTGGACGCGGGGGAAGGGACAGATACGCAGTATTTT.

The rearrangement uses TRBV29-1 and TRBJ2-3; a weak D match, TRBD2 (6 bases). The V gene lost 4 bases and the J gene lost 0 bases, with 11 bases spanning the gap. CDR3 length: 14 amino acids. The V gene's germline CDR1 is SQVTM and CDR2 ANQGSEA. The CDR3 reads CSVAIAASTDTQYF. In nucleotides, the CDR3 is TGCAGCGTTGCCATAGCGGCTAGCACAGATACGCAGTATTTT.

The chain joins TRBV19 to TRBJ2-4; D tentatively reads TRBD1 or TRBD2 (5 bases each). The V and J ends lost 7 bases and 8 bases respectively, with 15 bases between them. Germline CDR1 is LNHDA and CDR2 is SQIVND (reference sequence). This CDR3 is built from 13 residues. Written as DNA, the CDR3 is TGTGCCAGTACCCCCCCGGGGACGGACATTCAGTACTTC. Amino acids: CASTPPGTDIQYF.

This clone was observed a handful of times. CDR3 DNA: TGTGCCAGCAGTTCCCCAAGCACAGATACGCAGTATTTT. Protein product: CASSSPSTDTQYF. V gene TRBV28 combines with J gene TRBJ2-3; no clear D gene. V dropped 4 bases and J dropped 0 bases, with 5 bases sitting between them. The CDR3 spans 13 residues. The germline V gene has CDR1 MDHEN and CDR2 SYDVKM.

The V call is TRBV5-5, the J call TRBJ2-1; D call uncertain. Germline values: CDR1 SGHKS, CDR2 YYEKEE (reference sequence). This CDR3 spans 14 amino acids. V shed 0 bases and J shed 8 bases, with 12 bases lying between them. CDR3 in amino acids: CASSLGAGGDEQFF. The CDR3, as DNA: TGTGCCAGCAGCTTGGGCGCAGGTGGCGATGAGCAGTTCTTC.

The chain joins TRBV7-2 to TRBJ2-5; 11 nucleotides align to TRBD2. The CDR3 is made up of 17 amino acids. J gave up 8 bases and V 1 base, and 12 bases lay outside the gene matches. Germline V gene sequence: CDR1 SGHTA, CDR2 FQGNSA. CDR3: CASSLELAGDTRITQYF. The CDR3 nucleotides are TGTGCCAGCAGCTTAGAACTAGCGGGGGACACCAGAATAACCCAGTACTTC.

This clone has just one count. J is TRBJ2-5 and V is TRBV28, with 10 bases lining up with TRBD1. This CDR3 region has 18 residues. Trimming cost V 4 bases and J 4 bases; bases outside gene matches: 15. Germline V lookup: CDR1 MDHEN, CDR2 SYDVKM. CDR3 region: CASSYPGTGAATVETQYF. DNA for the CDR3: TGTGCCAGCAGTTATCCCGGGACAGGGGCGGCCACTGTAGAGACCCAGTACTTC. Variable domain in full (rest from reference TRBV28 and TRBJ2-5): DVKVTQSSRYLVKRTGEKVFLECVQDMDHENMFWYRQDPGLGLRLIYFSYDVKMKEKGDIPEGYSVSREKKERFSLILESASTNQTSMYLCASSYPGTGAATVETQYFGPGTRLLVL.

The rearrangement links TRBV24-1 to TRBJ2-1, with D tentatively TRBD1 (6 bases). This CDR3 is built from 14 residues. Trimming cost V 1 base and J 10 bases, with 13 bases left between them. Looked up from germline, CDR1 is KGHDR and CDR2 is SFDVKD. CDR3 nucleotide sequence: TGTGCCACCAGTGATTTCGGCAGGGGAGTCGAGCAGTTCTTC. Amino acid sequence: CATSDFGRGVEQFF.

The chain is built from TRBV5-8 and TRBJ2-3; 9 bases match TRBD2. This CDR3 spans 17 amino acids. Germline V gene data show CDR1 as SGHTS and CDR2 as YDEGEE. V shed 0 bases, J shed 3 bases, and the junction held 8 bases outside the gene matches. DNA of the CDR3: TGTGCCAGCAGCTTGGCCGTGGCGGGAGGGCCGACAGATACGCAGTATTTT. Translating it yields CASSLAVAGGPTDTQYF.